This passage covers 23 T cell receptor beta chains from one sample sequenced in a study of OX40 agonist ivuxolimab in advanced cancers. Libraries were prepared by immunoSEQ multiplex PCR; TCRdb keeps only in-frame clonotypes and omits some of them. The table has 61,000 or so clones, 83% seen once. Sequenced material: CD4+ or CD8+ T cells sorted from blood, taken in a trial of the OX40 agonist ivuxolimab. Receptor source: an adult with an advanced solid tumor such as melanoma, head and neck, liver or kidney cancer.

The chain carries TRBV7-8 and TRBJ2-7; 8 nucleotides agree with TRBD2. CDR1 and CDR2 (germline): SGHVS, FQNEAQ. V lost 5 bases, J lost 6 bases, and 6 bases stayed unmatched. The CDR3 totals 13 residues. CDR3 sequence: CASSETRGGEQYF. The CDR3 DNA reads TGTGCCAGCAGCGAGACCCGGGGGGGCGAGCAGTACTTC.

The genes are TRBV5-1 and TRBJ2-5, with 15 bases lining up with TRBD2. The CDR3 has 16 residues. The germline gives CDR1 SGHRS, CDR2 YFSETQ. V dropped 3 bases and J dropped 4; count of bases not matched to a gene: 4. This chain's CDR3 is CASSSGTSGGSETQYF. The CDR3 nucleotides read TGCGCCAGCAGCTCCGGGACTAGCGGGGGGTCAGAGACCCAGTACTTC. Full variable domain (remainder filled in from reference TRBV5-1 and TRBJ2-5): KAGVTQTPRYLIKTRGQQVTLSCSPISGHRSVSWYQQTPGQGLQFLFEYFSETQRNKGNFPGRFSGRQFSNSRSEMNVSTLELGDSALYLCASSSGTSGGSETQYFGPGTRLLVL.

The rearrangement links TRBV10-3 to TRBJ2-4; maybe TRBD2 (6 bases). Trimming stripped 4 bases from V and 0 bases from J, with 10 bases between. CDR1 ENHRY and CDR2 SYGVKD come from the germline V gene. The CDR3 is made up of 15 amino acids. CDR3 in DNA: TGTGCCATCAGTGCGGCGGGGTCAGCCAAAAACATTCAGTACTTC. It yields the protein CAISAAGSAKNIQYF.

V is TRBV28 and J is TRBJ1-6, with a tentative D call TRBD1 (5 bases). From germline, CDR1 is MDHEN and CDR2 SYDVKM. The ends were cut back, 8 bases at V and 18 bases at J, with 11 bases in the middle. This CDR3 contains 9 residues. CDR3 in DNA: TGTGCCAGCTGTCCCGGGACCCACTTT. It translates to CASCPGTHF.

The gene calls are TRBV29-1 and TRBJ2-3; D is ambiguous. Per the germline V gene, CDR1 is SQVTM and CDR2 is ANQGSEA. V lost 7 bases to trimming and J lost 0 bases, with 8 bases between them. This CDR3 spans 12 amino acids. Written as DNA, the CDR3 is TGCAGCGGCTGTTCTAGCACAGATACGCAGTATTTT. Protein product: CSGCSSTDTQYF.

The chain is built from TRBV7-3 and TRBJ2-2; the match to TRBD2 covers 8 bases. Germline V gene sequence: CDR1 SGHTA, CDR2 FQGTGA. V lost 5 bases and J lost 5; bases outside the gene matches: 7. The CDR3 has 15 amino acids. CDR3 amino acids: CASSGTGTRTGELFF. DNA of the CDR3: TGTGCCAGCAGCGGGACCGGGACTAGAACCGGGGAGCTGTTTTTT.

The chain joins TRBV5-1 to TRBJ2-5, with D perhaps TRBD1 (5 bases). Trimming cost V 3 bases and J 5 bases, with 8 bases left between them. The germline gives CDR1 SGHRS, CDR2 YFSETQ. CDR3 length equals 12 residues. The CDR3: CASSYRGETQYF. The CDR3 coding sequence is TGCGCCAGCAGCTATAGGGGTGAGACCCAGTACTTC.

V gene TRBV10-3 combines with J gene TRBJ1-2, with TRBD1 identical over 8 bases. This CDR3 is built from 15 residues. The V gene end was trimmed by 4 bases and the J gene end by 7 bases; junction bases not matched to a gene: 11. Germline lookup yields CDR1 ENHRY and CDR2 SYGVKD. CDR3: CAISGSTGEEAGYTF. CDR3 sequence (DNA): TGTGCCATCAGTGGTTCGACAGGGGAGGAAGCTGGCTACACCTTC.

The rearrangement uses TRBV7-3 and TRBJ2-2; D remains ambiguous. Germline CDR1 and CDR2: SGHTA and FQGTGA. Trimming took off 0 bases at V and 4 bases at J, with 3 bases between the two ends. CDR3 length equals 13 residues. The CDR3 DNA follows: TGTGCCAGCAGCTTAACAAGCACCGGGGAGCTGTTTTTT. Protein sequence: CASSLTSTGELFF.

The chain links TRBV28 to TRBJ2-2; D unclear. This CDR3 region has 14 residues. The germline V gene has CDR1 MDHEN and CDR2 SYDVKM. Trimming took off 2 bases at V and 3 bases at J, with 7 bases between the two ends. CDR3: CASSLVTYTGELFF. CDR3 bases: TGTGCCAGCAGTTTAGTTACCTACACCGGGGAGCTGTTTTTT.

V and J are TRBV7-3 and TRBJ2-2; no definite D call. V shed 5 bases and J shed 4 bases, with 17 bases lying between them. Per the germline V gene, CDR1 is SGHTA and CDR2 is FQGTGA. The CDR3 covers 16 residues. CDR3 in amino acids: CASSPSRAPSTGELFF. CDR3 DNA: TGTGCCAGCAGCCCCTCACGGGCCCCTTCCACCGGGGAGCTGTTTTTT.

This clone was counted once. This chain connects TRBV9 to TRBJ1-4; possible D gene TRBD1, 6 bases. Germline lookup yields CDR1 SGDLS and CDR2 YYNGEE. The CDR3 totals 14 residues. Deletions cut 4 bases from V and 7 bases from J, with 14 bases between. CDR3 DNA: TGTGCCAGCAGCCCTCGGACAGTCGCTGAAAAACTGTTTTTT. This gives the protein CASSPRTVAEKLFF. Drawing the rest from reference TRBV9 and TRBJ1-4, the complete variable domain is DSGVTQTPKHLITATGQRVTLRCSPRSGDLSVYWYQQSLDQGLQFLIQYYNGEERAKGNILERFSAQQFPDLHSELNLSSLELGDSALYFCASSPRTVAEKLFFGSGTQLSVL.

The chain links TRBV29-1 to TRBJ2-7; the D gene could be TRBD1 or TRBD2 (5 bases each). Trimming shortened V by 7 bases and J by 0 bases, and 16 bases separated the two germline ends. The CDR3 has 14 residues. Germline CDR1 SQVTM, CDR2 ANQGSEA. The CDR3: CSASGRSSSYEQYF. The CDR3 DNA is TGCAGCGCCTCGGGACGGTCAAGCTCCTACGAGCAGTACTTC.

V and J are TRBV18 and TRBJ2-3; perhaps TRBD2 as D (5 bases). Germline-derived CDR1 and CDR2 are KGHSH and LQKENI. CDR3 length equals 16 residues. V lost 3 bases and J 0 bases, leaving 13 bases between the germline ends. CDR3 coding DNA: TGTGCCAGCTCACCTCGGGGTGATTCTAGCACAGATACGCAGTATTTT. As protein: CASSPRGDSSTDTQYF.

The chain recombines TRBV4-2 with TRBJ1-4; a possible D gene is TRBD1 (6 bases). In germline, CDR1 is LGHNA, CDR2 YNFKEQ. Between the trimmed V and J ends, which lost 2 bases and 1 base, there was a span of 14 bases. This CDR3 is 17 amino acids long. The CDR3 nucleotides are TGTGCCAGCAGCCAACCACAGGGAGGGAGAACTAATGAAAAACTGTTTTTT. This translates into CASSQPQGGRTNEKLFF.

The V and J genes are TRBV28 and TRBJ1-1; D uncertain. Germline values: CDR1 MDHEN, CDR2 SYDVKM. This CDR3 has 13 residues. Trimming pared 2 bases from V and 1 base from J, leaving 5 bases between. DNA of the CDR3: TGTGCCAGCAGTTTACCAGGGAACACTGAAGCTTTCTTT. Translated: CASSLPGNTEAFF.

The chain couples TRBV4-1 to TRBJ2-4; 14 bases are a match to TRBD2. Germline V lookup: CDR1 MGHRA, CDR2 YSYEKL. V lost 1 base, J lost 1 base, and 6 bases stayed unmatched. The CDR3 loop spans 19 amino acids. CDR3 sequence (DNA): TGCGCCAGCAGCCAAGGACTAGCGGGGGGGCCTCGCGCCAAAAACATTCAGTACTTC. It translates to CASSQGLAGGPRAKNIQYF.

The genes are TRBV5-1 and TRBJ1-4; D ambiguous. The germline CDR1 and CDR2 sequences are SGHRS and YFSETQ. CDR3 length: 18 amino acids. V was cut by 0 bases and J by 0 bases, with 15 bases left in between. CDR3 bases: TGCGCCAGCAGCTTGGTTGGGGATTCGGGGACAACTAATGAAAAACTGTTTTTT. Its protein is CASSLVGDSGTTNEKLFF.

This sequence joins TRBV29-1 and TRBJ1-2; tentatively, D is TRBD1 (5 bases). The CDR3 has 12 residues. Germline assignment: CDR1 SQVTM and CDR2 ANQGSEA. Trimming removed 5 bases from V and 3 bases from J, with 10 bases in between. In DNA form, the CDR3 reads TGCAGCGTTTCCAGGGCCCACTATGGCTACACCTTC. Protein sequence: CSVSRAHYGYTF.

The CDR3 coding sequence is TGTGCCAGCAGCTTGGAGACCTCCCACTCGGCTGAAGCTTTCTTT. This translates into CASSLETSHSAEAFF. This chain connects TRBV7-2 to TRBJ1-1; D gene ambiguous. The CDR3 length is 15 residues. V dropped 3 bases and J dropped 6 bases, with 17 bases sitting between them. Germline CDR1 and CDR2: SGHTA and FQGNSA.

The chain links TRBV18 to TRBJ1-3, with D possibly being TRBD1 (5 bases). The CDR3 runs 15 residues. The V and J ends lost 2 bases and 4 bases respectively, with 12 bases between them. Germline V gene lookup returns CDR1 KGHSH and CDR2 LQKENI. CDR3 DNA: TGTGCCAGCTCACCAAGGGGAAGAGGAGGAAACACCATATATTTT. It is translated as CASSPRGRGGNTIYF. Using reference TRBV18 and TRBJ1-3 for the parts outside the CDR3, the full variable domain is NAGVMQNPRHLVRRRGQEARLRCSPMKGHSHVYWYRQLPEEGLKFMVYLQKENIIDESGMPKERFSAEFPKEGPSILRIQQVVRGDSAAYFCASSPRGRGGNTIYFGEGSWLTVV.

The V call is TRBV6-1, the J call TRBJ1-5; a weak D match, TRBD1 (5 bases). CDR3 length: 17 amino acids. Trimming removed 2 bases from V and 0 bases from J, with 14 bases in between. Germline CDR1 MNHNS, CDR2 SASEGT. CDR3: CASSENIWTSSNQPQHF. The CDR3 nucleotides read TGTGCCAGCAGTGAAAACATTTGGACAAGTAGCAATCAGCCCCAGCATTTT.

This rearrangement joins TRBV4-1 to TRBJ2-3, with D unclear. The V and J ends lost 4 bases and 0 bases respectively, with 8 bases between them. Germline CDR1 is MGHRA and CDR2 is YSYEKL. The CDR3 is 14 amino acids. The CDR3 reads CASSPYQSTDTQYF. DNA of the CDR3: TGCGCCAGCAGCCCGTATCAGAGCACAGATACGCAGTATTTT.